This TCR beta chain derives from a study of cytomegalovirus exposure and HLA in healthy donors. Study-level results: Segments of the TCR beta V type were, in most cases, productive about 87% or about 30% of the time in an earlier analysis. Cytomegalovirus association was assigned to more than 150 TCR beta chains.

The study ran its PCR with 60 Vbeta and 13 Jbeta primers. Data came from immunoSEQ multiplex PCR; TCRdb stores just in-frame clones and leaves some out. The sample lists 95,000 to 150,000 clones; roughly 78% were seen once. In this sample, this clone turned up once. Antigen: not known. V lost 3 bases and J lost 7, with 16 bases in between. CDR1 and CDR2 from the germline V gene are GTSNPN and SVGIG (reference sequence). The CDR3 contains 15 residues. This chain connects TRBV30 to TRBJ1-6, with D possibly TRBD1 on 6 matching bases. The sample comprised PBMCs. This sequence was found in a man in his thirties or forties in good health and CMV-seropositive. Here the CDR3 reads CAWRWGTNDNSPLHF. In DNA form, the CDR3 reads TGTGCCTGGAGATGGGGGACAAACGACAATTCACCCCTCCACTTT.